The present entry profiles one T cell receptor beta chain with its context. What it recognizes is unknown. This record belongs to a study of beta chain features in type 1 diabetes. Study conclusions and caveats: PCR might pick shorter templates more often, in the same way for patients and controls.

Expressed TCRB transcripts got sequenced, as all isolated RNA was reverse transcribed. Naive, central memory and regulatory T cell samples came to a mean of roughly 3.6 million reads. The protocol was immunoSEQ multiplex PCR, while the TCRdb copy is restricted to in-frame clones and leaves out a portion. Of some 240,000 clones listed, roughly 11% are singletons. Purity (above 95%) was reached by all sorted populations. The germline V gene encodes CDR1 MDHEN and CDR2 SYDVKM. The V and J ends lost 3 bases and 13 bases respectively, with 12 bases between them. The CDR3 length is 11 residues. Material for sequencing was central memory CD4+ T cells from blood. This receptor was obtained from a man aged 18 to 30 in good health. This sequence joins TRBV28 and TRBJ1-2, with D possibly TRBD1 on 5 matching bases. The CDR3 sequence is CASSLSQGRTF. DNA of the CDR3: TGTGCCAGCAGTTTGTCCCAGGGACGCACCTTC.